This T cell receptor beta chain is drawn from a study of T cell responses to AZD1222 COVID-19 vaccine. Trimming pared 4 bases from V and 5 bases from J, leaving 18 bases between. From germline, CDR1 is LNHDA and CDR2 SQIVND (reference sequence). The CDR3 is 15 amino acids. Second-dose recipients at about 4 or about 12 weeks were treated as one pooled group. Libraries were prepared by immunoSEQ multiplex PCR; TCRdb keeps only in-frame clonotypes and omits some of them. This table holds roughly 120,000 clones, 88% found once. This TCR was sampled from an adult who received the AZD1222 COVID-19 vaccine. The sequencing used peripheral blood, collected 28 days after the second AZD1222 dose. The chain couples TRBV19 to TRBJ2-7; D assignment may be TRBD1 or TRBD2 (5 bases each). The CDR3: CASSTGPRLKDEQYF. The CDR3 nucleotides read TGTGCCAGTAGTACGGGACCGCGGCTAAAGGACGAGCAGTACTTC.